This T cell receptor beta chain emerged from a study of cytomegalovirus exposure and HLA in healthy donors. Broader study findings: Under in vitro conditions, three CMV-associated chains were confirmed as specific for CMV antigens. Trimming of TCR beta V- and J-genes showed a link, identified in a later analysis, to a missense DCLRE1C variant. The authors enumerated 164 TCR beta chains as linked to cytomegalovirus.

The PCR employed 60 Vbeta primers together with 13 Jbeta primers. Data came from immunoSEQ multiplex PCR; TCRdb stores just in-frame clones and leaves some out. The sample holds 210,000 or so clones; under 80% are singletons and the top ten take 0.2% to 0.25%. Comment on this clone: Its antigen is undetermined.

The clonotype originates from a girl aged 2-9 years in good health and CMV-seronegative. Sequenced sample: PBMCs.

The CDR3 region is CASSKGQTLEKLFF. As DNA, the CDR3 is TGTGCCAGCAGCAAAGGACAGACGCTTGAAAAACTGTTTTTT. The chain carries TRBV5-6 and TRBJ1-4, with D possibly matching TRBD1 (6 bases). With 4 bases removed from V and 7 bases from J, the gap between germline ends came to 14 bases. This CDR3 is built from 14 residues. Germline V lookup: CDR1 SGHDT, CDR2 YYEEEE.